What follows are 6 T cell receptor beta chains derived from one specimen sequenced in a study of shared clonotypes between healthy human individuals. Profiling relied on immunoSEQ multiplex PCR, and the TCRdb table lists in-frame clones only, not all of them. This table has about 680,000 clones, roughly 73% appearing once. Material for sequencing was memory CD4+ T cells sorted from blood. The subset here: CD45RA-negative fraction. The source is a young woman in good health.

The chain employs TRBV2 and TRBJ1-2, with D unresolved. This CDR3 has 13 residues. The V gene's germline CDR1 is SNHLY and CDR2 FYNNEI. Between the trimmed V and J ends, which lost 5 bases and 8 bases, there was a span of 15 bases. This CDR3 reads CASSQDLPEGYTF. The CDR3 DNA sequence: TGTGCCAGCAGTCAGGACCTCCCCGAAGGCTACACCTTC.

In the case of this clone: In the same sample, other DNA sequences code for this CDR3. This chain joins TRBV5-1 and TRBJ1-5; unclear D gene. The germline gives CDR1 SGHRS, CDR2 YFSETQ. The CDR3 is 15 amino acids. V was pared by 1 base and J by 3 bases, with 11 bases between. The CDR3 protein is CASSLSTGDNQPQHF. The DNA for the CDR3 is TGCGCCAGCAGCTTGTCGACTGGGGACAATCAGCCCCAGCATTTT.

V and J are TRBV28 and TRBJ1-2, with D uncertain. Germline V gene data show CDR1 as MDHEN and CDR2 as SYDVKM. CDR3 length equals 13 residues. V shed 3 bases and J shed 8 bases, with 13 bases lying between them. The CDR3 DNA follows: TGTGCCAGCAGTTTGACGGCGGCGAGGGGCTACACCTTC. Translating it yields CASSLTAARGYTF.

The rearrangement links TRBV10-1 to TRBJ2-5; 8 bases align to TRBD2. The length of the CDR3 is 15 residues. V shed 6 bases and J 5 bases; nucleotides not matched to a gene: 11. CDR1 is WNHNN, CDR2 SYGVQD, per germline (reference sequence). This CDR3 reads CASRPPGTSGETQYF. In DNA, the CDR3 is TGCGCCAGCAGGCCACCTGGGACTAGTGGCGAGACCCAGTACTTC.

This clone was observed a handful of times. The CDR3 protein is CASTRGSSYNEQFF. CDR3 sequence (DNA): TGTGCCAGCACGCGGGGGAGCTCCTACAATGAGCAGTTCTTC. The genes are TRBV7-9 and TRBJ2-1, with TRBD2 matching 7 bases. V dropped 7 bases and J dropped 0; count of bases not matched to a gene: 3. The CDR3 runs 14 residues. The germline CDR1 and CDR2 sequences are SEHNR and FQNEAQ (reference sequence).

The chain combines TRBV28 with TRBJ2-7; unclear D gene. Germline lookup yields CDR1 MDHEN and CDR2 SYDVKM. The CDR3 length is 13 residues. Trimming took 6 bases from V and 0 from J, leaving 9 bases between them. The CDR3 DNA sequence: TGTGCCAGCAGGACTGACATCTCCTACGAGCAGTACTTC. This translates into CASRTDISYEQYF. The complete variable domain, with remaining parts taken from reference TRBV28 and TRBJ2-7, reads DVKVTQSSRYLVKRTGEKVFLECVQDMDHENMFWYRQDPGLGLRLIYFSYDVKMKEKGDIPEGYSVSREKKERFSLILESASTNQTSMYLCASRTDISYEQYFGPGTRLTVT.